This T cell receptor (beta chain) was observed in a study of blood T cell repertoires in COVID-19. The table came from immunoSEQ multiplex PCR; TCRdb's copy has only in-frame clones and leaves some out. The data contain about 150,000 clones, roughly 71% of them singletons. This clone was detected once. Germline V gene data show CDR1 as KGHSH and CDR2 as LQKENI. With 5 bases removed from V and 5 bases from J, the gap between germline ends came to 12 bases. This CDR3 comprises 13 residues. The TCR comes from a woman of 80 years or more with acute or convalescent COVID-19. The specimen sequenced was peripheral blood. The V and J genes are TRBV18 and TRBJ2-5; weak D call: TRBD1 (6 bases). CDR3 nucleotides: TGTGCCAGCTCATCGGACAGCTGGGAGACCCAGTACTTC. It is translated as CASSSDSWETQYF.